Following are 6 T cell receptor beta chains from one sample sequenced in a study of CXCR3-negative and CXCR3-positive naive CD8 T cells. cDNA libraries for TRB were generated by 5' RACE incorporating UMI labels. TCRdb re-called the 5' RACE reads, yielding one record per CDR3 amino acid sequence without DNA. Found here are 150,000 or so distinct CDR3 sequences; the top ten clones hold 0.49%. Their cognate antigens are unknown. Overall study results and limits: Against CXCR3-negative naive cells, CXCR3-positive naive cells showed more hydrophobic TRB CDR3s.

Sequencing was performed on naive CXCR3+ CD8+ T cells from blood. Noted subset: CD45RO-CCR7+CD27+CD95- naive CD8+ T cells expressing CXCR3 (TNR3+). The receptors shown here come from a human donor in good health. Some clones in this sample may be carry-over from other donors' samples.

This sequence joins TRBV4-3 and TRBJ2-1; the TRBD1 assignment by TCRdb is unverifiable without DNA. The germline gives CDR1 LGHNA, CDR2 YSLEER. This CDR3 region has 17 residues. The CDR3 sequence is CASSQAGSGGNYNEQFF.

The chain couples TRBV5-6 to TRBJ1-1; TCRdb reports TRBD1, a call that lacks DNA to check it against. The CDR3 is made up of 20 amino acids. CDR1 and CDR2 from the germline V gene are SGHDT and YYEEEE. The CDR3 is CASSAPGTGHGPQNDTEAFF.

The chain recombines TRBV5-5 with TRBJ2-3. The CDR3 has 12 amino acids. Germline CDR1 is SGHKS and CDR2 is YYEKEE (reference sequence). The CDR3 loop is CASRAATDTQYF. The full variable domain, its missing parts supplied by reference TRBV5-5 and TRBJ2-3, is DAGVTQSPTHLIKTRGQQVTLRCSPISGHKSVSWYQQVLGQGPQFIFQYYEKEERGRGNFPDRFSARQFPNYSSELNVNALLLGDSALYLCASRAATDTQYFGPGTRLTVL.

The gene calls are TRBV12-3 or TRBV12-4 and TRBJ1-1. The length of the CDR3 is 14 residues. The chain's CDR3 is CASSYDGGNTEAFF.

The CDR3: CAITRRGYAYEQYF. The chain recombines TRBV2 with TRBJ2-7; TCRdb picks TRBD2, but there is no DNA to check that call. Germline lookup yields CDR1 SNHLY and CDR2 FYNNEI. This CDR3 region has 14 residues.

The chain recombines TRBV19 with TRBJ2-1; without DNA, the TCRdb call of TRBD1 cannot be checked. Germline loops: CDR1 LNHDA, CDR2 SQIVND (reference sequence). This CDR3 region has 13 residues. The CDR3 loop is CASSPSGGGEQFF.